This TCR beta chain was found in a study of blood T cell repertoires in COVID-19. Looking at the study overall: From T cells, B-cell-depleted T cells, or PBMCs came the material, which was cDNA or gDNA.

The CDR3 runs 14 residues. Germline CDR1 and CDR2: SEHNR and FQNEAQ (reference sequence). The junction had 6 bases not matched to a gene; V was cut back by 5 bases and J by 8 bases. The assay was immunoSEQ multiplex PCR, and TCRdb's table has in-frame clones only and misses some. The sample holds roughly 190,000 clones; 75% to 85% are singletons and the top ten take approximately 11%. Sample: peripheral blood. The chain uses TRBV7-9 and TRBJ1-4; 9 nucleotides align to TRBD1. The TCR comes from a woman aged 40 to 50 with COVID-19, enrolled during active disease. CDR3 loop: CASSLGQGGEKLFF. In DNA, the CDR3 is TGTGCCAGCAGCCTGGGACAGGGAGGCGAAAAACTGTTTTTT.